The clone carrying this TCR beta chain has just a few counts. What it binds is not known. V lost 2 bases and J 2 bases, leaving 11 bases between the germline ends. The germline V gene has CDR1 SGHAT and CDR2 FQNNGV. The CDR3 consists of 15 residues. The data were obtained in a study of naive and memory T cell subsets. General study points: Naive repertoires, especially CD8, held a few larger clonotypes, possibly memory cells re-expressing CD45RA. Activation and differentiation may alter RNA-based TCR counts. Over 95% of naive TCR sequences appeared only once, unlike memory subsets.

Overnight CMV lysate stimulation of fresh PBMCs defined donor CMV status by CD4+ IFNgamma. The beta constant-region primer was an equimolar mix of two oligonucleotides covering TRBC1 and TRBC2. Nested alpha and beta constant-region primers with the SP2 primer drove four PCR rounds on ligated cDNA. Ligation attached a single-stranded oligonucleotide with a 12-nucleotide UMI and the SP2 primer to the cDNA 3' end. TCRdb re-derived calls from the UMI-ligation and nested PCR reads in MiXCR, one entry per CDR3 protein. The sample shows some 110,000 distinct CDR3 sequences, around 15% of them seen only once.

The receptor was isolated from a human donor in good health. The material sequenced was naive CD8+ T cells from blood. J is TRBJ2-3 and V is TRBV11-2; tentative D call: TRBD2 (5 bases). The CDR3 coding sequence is TGTGCCAGCAGCTTATCTCAGCGGAACACAGATACGCAGTATTTT. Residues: CASSLSQRNTDTQYF.